The present T cell receptor beta chain was sequenced within a study of blood T cells in healthy people across ages. CDR3 length: 14 amino acids. CDR1 is MNHEY, CDR2 SVGAGI, per germline. Unmatched junction bases numbered 13, after V lost 6 bases and J lost 13 bases. This clonotype was counted between two and nine times. It was with a sample-barcoded 5' primer and a J-beta primer mix that a second PCR of roughly 6 to 12 cycles was run. A tag from a template-switch adaptor with 12 random nucleotides marked each cDNA molecule. Per-sample output comprised a minimum of 2.5 million paired-end reads containing CDR3. TCRdb fed the 5' RACE reads into MiXCR, producing one record per CDR3 protein. Seen here are about 1.4 million distinct CDR3 sequences, approximately 63% observed once, and the top ten hold 6.7%. Collection of roughly 9.6 milliliters of peripheral blood was performed for each donor. Total RNA extracted from each sample amounted to at least 5 micrograms.

The clonotype originates from a man between 18 and 35 years old in good health. The chain links TRBV6-5 to TRBJ1-2, with 11 bases lining up with TRBD1. The specimen sequenced was blood. In DNA, the CDR3 is TGTGCCAGCAGGATCGGACAGGGGGCGGATGCCTCCACCTTC. It yields the protein CASRIGQGADASTF.